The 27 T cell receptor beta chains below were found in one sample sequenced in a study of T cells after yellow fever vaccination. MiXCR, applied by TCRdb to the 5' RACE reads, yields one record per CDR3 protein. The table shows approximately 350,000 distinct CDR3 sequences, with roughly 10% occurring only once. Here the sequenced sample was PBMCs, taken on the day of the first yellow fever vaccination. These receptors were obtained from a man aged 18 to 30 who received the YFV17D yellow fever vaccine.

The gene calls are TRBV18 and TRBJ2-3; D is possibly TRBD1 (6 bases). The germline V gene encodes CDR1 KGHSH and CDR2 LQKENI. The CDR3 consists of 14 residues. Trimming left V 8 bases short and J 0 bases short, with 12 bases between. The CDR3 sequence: CASPTGLSTDTQYF. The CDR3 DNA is TGTGCCAGCCCCACAGGGCTAAGCACAGATACGCAGTATTTT.

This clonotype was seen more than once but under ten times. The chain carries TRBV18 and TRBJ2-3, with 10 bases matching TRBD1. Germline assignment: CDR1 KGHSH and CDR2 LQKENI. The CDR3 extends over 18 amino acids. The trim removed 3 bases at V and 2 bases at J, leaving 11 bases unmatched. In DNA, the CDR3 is TGTGCCAGCTCACCTTTACCAATGGACAGGGGGGTCACAGATACGCAGTATTTT. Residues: CASSPLPMDRGVTDTQYF.

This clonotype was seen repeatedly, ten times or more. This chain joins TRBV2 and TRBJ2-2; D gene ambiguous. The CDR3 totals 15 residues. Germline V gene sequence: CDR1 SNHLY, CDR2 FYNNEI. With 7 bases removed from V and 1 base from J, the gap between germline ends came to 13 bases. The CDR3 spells CASTSSRLNTGELFF. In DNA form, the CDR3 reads TGTGCCAGCACCAGCAGTAGGTTGAACACCGGGGAGCTGTTTTTT.

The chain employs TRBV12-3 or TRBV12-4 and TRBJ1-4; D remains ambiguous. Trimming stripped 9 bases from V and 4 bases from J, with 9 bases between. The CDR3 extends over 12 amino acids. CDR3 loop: CASYGDNEKLFF. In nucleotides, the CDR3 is TGTGCCAGTTACGGCGATAATGAAAAACTGTTTTTT.

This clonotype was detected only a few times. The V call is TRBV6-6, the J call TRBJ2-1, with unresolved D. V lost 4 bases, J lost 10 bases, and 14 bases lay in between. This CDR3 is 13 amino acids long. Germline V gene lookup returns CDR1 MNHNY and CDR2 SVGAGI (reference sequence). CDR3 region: CASSSLRNGEQFF. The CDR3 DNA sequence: TGTGCCAGCAGTTCCCTACGAAACGGCGAGCAGTTCTTC.

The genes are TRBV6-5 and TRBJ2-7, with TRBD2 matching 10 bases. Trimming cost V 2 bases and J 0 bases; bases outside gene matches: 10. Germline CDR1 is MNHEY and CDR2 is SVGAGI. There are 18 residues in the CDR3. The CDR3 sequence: CASSYGASGGPSSYEQYV. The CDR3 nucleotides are TGTGCCAGCAGTTACGGAGCTAGCGGGGGCCCTAGCTCCTACGAGCAGTACGTC.

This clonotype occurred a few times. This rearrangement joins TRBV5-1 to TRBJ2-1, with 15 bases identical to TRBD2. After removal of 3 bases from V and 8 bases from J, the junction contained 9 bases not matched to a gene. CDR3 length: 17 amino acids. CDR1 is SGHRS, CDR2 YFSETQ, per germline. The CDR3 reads CASSSTWTSGGGDEQFF. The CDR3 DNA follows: TGCGCCAGCAGCTCTACATGGACTAGCGGGGGGGGCGATGAGCAGTTCTTC.

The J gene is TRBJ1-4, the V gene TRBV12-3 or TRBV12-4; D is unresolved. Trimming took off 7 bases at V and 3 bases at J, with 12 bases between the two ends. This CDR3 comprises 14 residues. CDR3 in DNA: TGTGCCAGCAACAAAGGGTCTTCTAATGAAAAACTGTTTTTT. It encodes CASNKGSSNEKLFF.

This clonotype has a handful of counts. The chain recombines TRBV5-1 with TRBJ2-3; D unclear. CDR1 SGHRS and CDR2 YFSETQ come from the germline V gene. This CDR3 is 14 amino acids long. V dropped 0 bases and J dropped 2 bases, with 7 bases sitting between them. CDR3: CASSLVVYTDTQYF. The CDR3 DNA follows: TGCGCCAGCAGCTTGGTAGTCTACACAGATACGCAGTATTTT.

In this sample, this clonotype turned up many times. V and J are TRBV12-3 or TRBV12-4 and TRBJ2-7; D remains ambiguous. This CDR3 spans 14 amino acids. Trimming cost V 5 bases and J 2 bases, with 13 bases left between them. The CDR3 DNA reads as TGTGCCAGCAGTGGTTCAGGTCAGCCCTACGAGCAGTACTTC. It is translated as CASSGSGQPYEQYF.

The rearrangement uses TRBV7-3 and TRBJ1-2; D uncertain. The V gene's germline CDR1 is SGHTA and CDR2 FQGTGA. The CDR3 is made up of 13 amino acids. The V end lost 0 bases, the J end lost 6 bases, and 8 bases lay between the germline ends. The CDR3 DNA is TGTGCCAGCAGCTTAACAGGGTTCGATGGCTACACCTTC. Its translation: CASSLTGFDGYTF.

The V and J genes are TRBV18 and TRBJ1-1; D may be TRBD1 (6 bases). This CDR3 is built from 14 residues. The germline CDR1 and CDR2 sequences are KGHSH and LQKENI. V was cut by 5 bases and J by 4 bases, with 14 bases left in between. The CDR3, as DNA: TGTGCCAGCTCATTCAGGGGAGTCGTCACTGAAGCTTTCTTT. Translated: CASSFRGVVTEAFF.

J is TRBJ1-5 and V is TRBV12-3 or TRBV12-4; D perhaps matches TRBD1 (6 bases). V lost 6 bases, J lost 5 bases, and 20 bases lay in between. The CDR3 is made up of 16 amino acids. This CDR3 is CASSHGGQLGHQPQHF. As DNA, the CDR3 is TGTGCCAGCAGCCACGGCGGACAGTTGGGGCATCAGCCCCAGCATTTT.

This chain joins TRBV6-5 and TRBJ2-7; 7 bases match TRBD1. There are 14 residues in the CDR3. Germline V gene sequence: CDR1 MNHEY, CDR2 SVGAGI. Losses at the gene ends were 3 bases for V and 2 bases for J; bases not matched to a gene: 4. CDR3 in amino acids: CASSYPGTAYEQYF. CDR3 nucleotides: TGTGCCAGCAGTTATCCCGGGACAGCCTACGAGCAGTACTTC.

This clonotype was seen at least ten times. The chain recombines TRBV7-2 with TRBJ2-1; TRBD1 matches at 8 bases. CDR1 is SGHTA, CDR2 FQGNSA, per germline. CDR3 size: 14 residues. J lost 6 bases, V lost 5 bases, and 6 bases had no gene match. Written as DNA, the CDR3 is TGTGCCAGCAGCGGGACAGGTGGTCGCAATGAGCAGTTCTTC. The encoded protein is CASSGTGGRNEQFF.

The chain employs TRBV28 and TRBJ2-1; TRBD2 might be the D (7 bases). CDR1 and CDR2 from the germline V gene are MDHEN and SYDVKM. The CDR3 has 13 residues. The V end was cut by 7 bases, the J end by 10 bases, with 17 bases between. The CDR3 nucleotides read TGTGCCAGCACATTACCCGGGGGGCAGGAGCAGTTCTTC. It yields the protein CASTLPGGQEQFF.

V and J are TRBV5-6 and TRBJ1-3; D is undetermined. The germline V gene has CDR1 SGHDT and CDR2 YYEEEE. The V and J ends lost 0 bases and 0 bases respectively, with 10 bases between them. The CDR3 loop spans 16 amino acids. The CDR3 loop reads CASSLGHLSSGNTIYF. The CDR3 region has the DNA TGTGCCAGCAGCTTGGGCCACTTAAGCTCTGGAAACACCATATATTTT.

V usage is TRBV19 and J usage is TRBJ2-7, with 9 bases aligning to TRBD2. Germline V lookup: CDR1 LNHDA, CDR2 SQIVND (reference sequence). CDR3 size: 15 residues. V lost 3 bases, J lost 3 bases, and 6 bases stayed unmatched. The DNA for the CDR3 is TGTGCCAGTAGTATGAATCCTAGCGGGGTCTACGAGCAGTACTTC. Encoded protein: CASSMNPSGVYEQYF.

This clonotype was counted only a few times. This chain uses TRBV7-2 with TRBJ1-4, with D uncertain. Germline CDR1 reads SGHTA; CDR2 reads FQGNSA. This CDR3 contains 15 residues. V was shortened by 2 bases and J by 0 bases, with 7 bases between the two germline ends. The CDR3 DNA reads TGTGCCAGCAGCTTATCGGGTGCAACTAATGAAAAACTGTTTTTT. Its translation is CASSLSGATNEKLFF.

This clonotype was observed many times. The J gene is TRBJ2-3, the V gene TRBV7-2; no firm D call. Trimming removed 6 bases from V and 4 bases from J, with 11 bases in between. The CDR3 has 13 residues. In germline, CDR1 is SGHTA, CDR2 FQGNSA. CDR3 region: CASRVVGADTQYF. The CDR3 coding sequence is TGTGCCAGCAGAGTAGTTGGTGCAGATACGCAGTATTTT.

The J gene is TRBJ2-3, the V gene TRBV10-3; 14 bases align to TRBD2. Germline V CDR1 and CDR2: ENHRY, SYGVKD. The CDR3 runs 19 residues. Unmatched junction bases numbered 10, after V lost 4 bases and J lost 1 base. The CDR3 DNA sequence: TGTGCCATCAGTGGGTCCGGGACTAGCGGGGGCTACCGCACAGATACGCAGTATTTT. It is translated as CAISGSGTSGGYRTDTQYF.

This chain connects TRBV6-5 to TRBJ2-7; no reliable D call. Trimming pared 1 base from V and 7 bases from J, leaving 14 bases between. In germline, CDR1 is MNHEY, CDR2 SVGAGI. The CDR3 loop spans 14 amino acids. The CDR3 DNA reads TGTGCCAGCAGTTACTTGGGCTTCAAGGAGGAGCAGTACTTC. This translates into CASSYLGFKEEQYF.

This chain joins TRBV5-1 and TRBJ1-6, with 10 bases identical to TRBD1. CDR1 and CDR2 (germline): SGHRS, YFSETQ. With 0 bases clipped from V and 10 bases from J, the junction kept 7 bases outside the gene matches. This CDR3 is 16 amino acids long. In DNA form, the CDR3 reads TGCGCCAGCAGCTTGGGGGGGACAGGGGAACGGTCACCCCTCCACTTT. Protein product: CASSLGGTGERSPLHF.

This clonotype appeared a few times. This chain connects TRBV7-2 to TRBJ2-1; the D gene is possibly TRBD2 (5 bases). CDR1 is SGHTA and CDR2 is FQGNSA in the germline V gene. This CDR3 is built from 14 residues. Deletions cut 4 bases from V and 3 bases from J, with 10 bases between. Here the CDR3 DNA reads TGTGCCAGCAGCTCCCGGGGTAACTACAATGAGCAGTTCTTC. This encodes CASSSRGNYNEQFF.

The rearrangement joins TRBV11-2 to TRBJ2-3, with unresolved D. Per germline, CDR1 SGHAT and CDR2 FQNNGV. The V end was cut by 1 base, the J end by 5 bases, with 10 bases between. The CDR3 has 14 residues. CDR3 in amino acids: CASSLASPKDTQYF. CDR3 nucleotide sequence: TGTGCCAGCAGCTTAGCGTCGCCTAAAGATACGCAGTATTTT.

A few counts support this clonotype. CDR3 coding DNA: TGTGCCAGCAGTTACTCGGGGAAGGGCACTGAAGCTTTCTTT. It yields the protein CASSYSGKGTEAFF. The chain recombines TRBV6-5 with TRBJ1-1; D remains ambiguous. The CDR3 is 14 amino acids. From germline, CDR1 is MNHEY and CDR2 SVGAGI. Trimming took off 0 bases at V and 4 bases at J, with 9 bases between the two ends.

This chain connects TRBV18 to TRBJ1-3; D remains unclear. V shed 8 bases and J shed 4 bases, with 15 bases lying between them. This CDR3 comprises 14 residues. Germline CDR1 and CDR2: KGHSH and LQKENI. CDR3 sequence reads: CASGLYGGGNTIYF. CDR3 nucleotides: TGTGCCAGCGGGCTCTACGGAGGAGGAAACACCATATATTTT.